A selection of T cell receptor beta chains follows, all from one sample in a study of cytomegalovirus exposure and HLA in healthy donors. Repertoires were generated with immunoSEQ multiplex PCR, while TCRdb's copy carries only in-frame clones and drops some. Of around 150,000 clones listed, about four fifths are singletons. The sample comprised PBMCs. The receptors stem from a man between 45 and 60 years old in good health and CMV-seropositive. Each CDR3 is given with its conserved first and last residue. Each record gives: V gene, clone size, J gene, D gene, CDR3 protein, CDR3 DNA. A D gene is named only where the DNA matches it firmly. Size tells how often a clone was seen (once, few, many) or the class of an expanded clone, and some rows leave it out.

>TRBV5-5|NA|TRBJ1-1|TRBD1
CASSDRDGGTEAFF
TGTGCCAGCAGCGACAGGGACGGAGGCACTGAAGCTTTCTTT
>TRBV6-5|NA|TRBJ1-4|TRBD1
CASSNLGQGGEKLFF
TGTGCCAGCAGTAACTTGGGACAGGGGGGGGAAAAACTGTTTTTT
>TRBV7-9|NA|TRBJ2-1|NA
CASSLRWEFDNEQFF
TGTGCCAGCAGCTTAAGGTGGGAGTTCGACAATGAGCAGTTCTTC
>TRBV9|NA|TRBJ1-4|NA
CASSVEAGGEKLFF
TGTGCCAGCAGCGTAGAGGCGGGGGGTGAAAAACTGTTTTTT
>TRBV29-1|NA|TRBJ2-7|TRBD1
CSAERQGPYEQYF
TGCAGCGCGGAAAGACAGGGGCCCTACGAGCAGTACTTC
>TRBV29-1|NA|TRBJ2-7|TRBD1
CSVRQGILYEQYF
TGCAGCGTCCGACAGGGCATCCTCTACGAGCAGTACTTC
>TRBV27|few|TRBJ2-4|TRBD2
CASSALAGGMALGAKNIQYF
TGTGCCAGCAGCGCCCTAGCGGGGGGGATGGCTTTGGGGGCCAAAAACATTCAGTACTTC
>TRBV5-1|NA|TRBJ2-1|NA
CASSPITEHSNNEQFF
TGCGCCAGCAGCCCAATTACTGAGCACTCTAACAATGAGCAGTTCTTC
>TRBV4-1|NA|TRBJ1-1|NA
CASSPRGNTEAFF
TGCGCCAGCAGCCCCAGGGGGAACACTGAAGCTTTCTTT
>TRBV5-1|NA|TRBJ2-3|NA
CASRAGETDTQYF
TGCGCCTCTCGGGCAGGGGAGACAGATACGCAGTATTTT
>TRBV5-1|NA|TRBJ1-5|TRBD1
CASSPGQGAVSNQPQHF
TGCGCCAGCAGCCCAGGACAGGGGGCCGTAAGCAATCAGCCCCAGCATTTT
>TRBV27|NA|TRBJ2-1|TRBD1
CASSLVTGVKQFF
TGTGCCAGCAGTTTAGTCACAGGGGTTAAGCAGTTCTTC
>TRBV6-1|NA|TRBJ2-5|NA
CASTFFGRVQETQYF
TGTGCCAGCACCTTTTTCGGCAGGGTACAAGAGACCCAGTACTTC
>TRBV4-1|few|TRBJ2-5|NA
CASSQGYAESHKTQYF
TGCGCCAGCAGCCAAGGGTACGCGGAGAGCCATAAGACCCAGTACTTC
>TRBV6-1|NA|TRBJ2-7|NA
CASSEVGGLVLEQYF
TGTGCCAGCAGTGAAGTAGGGGGATTGGTACTCGAGCAGTACTTC
>TRBV27|NA|TRBJ1-2|NA
CASSFFPEGDNYGYTF
TGTGCCAGCAGTTTCTTTCCCGAGGGAGACAACTATGGCTACACCTTC
>TRBV30|NA|TRBJ2-3|TRBD2
CAWSLAGGGDTQYF
TGTGCCTGGAGCCTAGCGGGAGGTGGAGATACGCAGTATTTT
>TRBV6-1|NA|TRBJ2-4|NA
CASSGRPAPGNIQYF
TGTGCCAGCAGTGGTCGACCCGCGCCCGGGAACATTCAGTACTTC
>TRBV5-1|NA|TRBJ2-5|TRBD2
CASSSTSGKETQYF
TGCGCCAGCAGCTCGACTAGCGGGAAGGAGACCCAGTACTTC
>TRBV19|NA|TRBJ2-1|NA
CASSSGRSYNEQFF
TGTGCCAGTAGTAGCGGGCGCTCCTACAATGAACAGTTCTTC
>TRBV27|medium-sized|TRBJ2-7|TRBD2
CASSILAGGYYEQYF
TGTGCCAGCAGTATATTAGCGGGAGGGTATTACGAGCAGTACTTC
>TRBV6-4|NA|TRBJ2-5|TRBD2
CASSKNRAGGGETQYF
TGTGCCAGCAGTAAAAACCGAGCGGGAGGAGGAGAGACCCAGTACTTC